A selection of T cell receptor beta chains follows, all from one sample in a study of control samples from healthy donors and cancer patients. The assay was immunoSEQ multiplex PCR, and TCRdb's table has in-frame clones only and misses some. The repertoire holds 35,000 to 40,000 clones, 83% seen once, with around a fifth in the top ten. The sequenced material came from PBMCs. All receptors derive from a woman in her sixties with lung cancer. The CDR3 runs from the conserved cysteine through the conserved F or W. D genes are given only for firm matches. Only some rows state a clone size, as once, few, many or a class for expanded clones.

TRBJ1-1 TRBV5-4 . TRBD1 TGTGCCAGCAGCTTACAGGGGGCTTCTCCGGAAGCTTTCTTT CASSLQGASPEAFF
TRBJ1-5 TRBV18 once . TGTGCCAGCTCACCGCTCAGGGGAGGCAATCAGCCCCAGCATTTT CASSPLRGGNQPQHF
TRBJ2-3 TRBV11-3 . . TGTGCCAGCAGCTTGGGTGGGACCTTAGATACGCAGTATTTT CASSLGGTLDTQYF
TRBJ1-1 TRBV2 . . TGTGCCAGCAGTTACAGGAGCGAAGCTTTCTTT CASSYRSEAFF
TRBJ2-3 TRBV6-5 . TRBD1 TGTGCCAGCAGACAGGGGGCCGGCGGCACAGATACGCAGTATTTT CASRQGAGGTDTQYF
TRBJ2-2 TRBV7-9 . . TGTGCCAGCAGCTTATCGGTAGTGGCCGGGGAGCTGTTTTTT CASSLSVVAGELFF
TRBJ1-6 TRBV11-2 . . TGTGCCAGCAGGTCGCCCCCCAATTCACCCCTCCACTTT CASRSPPNSPLHF
TRBJ1-1 TRBV13 once . TGTGCCAGCAGCCGAACAGGGAGGAACACTGAAGCTTTCTTT CASSRTGRNTEAFF
TRBJ1-6 TRBV5-6 . . TGTGCCAGCAGAGGACTCCGTTCCTATAATTCACCCCTCCACTTT CASRGLRSYNSPLHF
TRBJ2-5 TRBV14 once TRBD1 TGTGCCAGCAGCCGCAAGTCGGACAGGGGAGTTCCGGAGACCCAGTACTTC CASSRKSDRGVPETQYF
TRBJ1-2 TRBV27 . . TGTGCCAGCACCCCCACCGCGTCCCTTAACTATGGCTACACCTTC CASTPTASLNYGYTF
TRBJ1-2 TRBV30 . TRBD1 TGTGCCTGGAGTGTAATGACAGGGGCGGGCTACACCTTC CAWSVMTGAGYTF
TRBJ1-3 TRBV5-4 once . TGTGCCAGCAGCTTGGGGCAGAACCAGGGAAACACCATATATTTT CASSLGQNQGNTIYF
TRBJ1-3 TRBV25-1 . TRBD1 TGTGCCAGCAGTGAATACAGGTCAGGGGGCCGAGACACCATATATTTT CASSEYRSGGRDTIYF
TRBJ2-3 TRBV7-3 . TRBD1 TGTGCCAGCAGCTTAAGGGGACAGATCACAGATACGCAGTATTTT CASSLRGQITDTQYF
TRBJ1-1 TRBV5-1 once TRBD1 TGCGCCAGCAGCCCGCCGGGACAGGGCTCCCAGGCTTTCTTT CASSPPGQGSQAFF
TRBJ1-5 TRBV28 once . TGTGCCAGCAATACGAGAGCGGCCCTAGTGCCCCAGCATTTT CASNTRAALVPQHF
TRBJ1-1 TRBV13 . . TGTGCCAGCAGCTTATCCTTCACTGAAGCTTTCTTT CASSLSFTEAFF
TRBJ1-1 TRBV2 . . TGTGCCAGCATTGCAGGGAACACTGAAGCTTTCTTT CASIAGNTEAFF
TRBJ1-2 TRBV18 . . TGTGCCAGCTCACCACTATCAGGGGACGGCTACACCTTC CASSPLSGDGYTF
TRBJ1-2 TRBV5-1 . TRBD1 TGCGCCAGCAGCGATCCGGGACAGGGAAGGAACGGCTACACCTTC CASSDPGQGRNGYTF
TRBJ2-3 TRBV10-1 . . TGCGCCAGCAATACGGGCATTAACACAGATACGCAGTATTTT CASNTGINTDTQYF
TRBJ2-3 TRBV11-2 once . TGTGCCAGCAGCTTATACAGGGGAGGGTATACGCAGTATTTT CASSLYRGGYTQYF
TRBJ2-7 TRBV24-1 . TRBD2 TGTGCCACCAGCACTAGCGGGAGGGCTCACTACGAGCAGTACTTC CATSTSGRAHYEQYF
TRBJ1-3 TRBV30 . TRBD1 TGTGCCTTCATAAAACAGGGGGCATCTGGAAACACCATATATTTT CAFIKQGASGNTIYF
TRBJ1-1 TRBV12-3/TRBV12-4 . . TGTGCCAGCAGCCCCGAGGGGCTGGGGCGAACTTTCTTT CASSPEGLGRTFF
TRBJ2-3 TRBV6-2/TRBV6-3 . TRBD2 TGTGCCAGCAGCCCTCGGACTAGCTCAAGCACAGATACGCAGTATTTT CASSPRTSSSTDTQYF
TRBJ1-5 TRBV6-5 . . TGTGCCAGCACAGGAGTGTGGGGTCAGCCCCAGCATTTT CASTGVWGQPQHF
TRBJ2-4 TRBV27 . . TGTGCCAGCAGTTTCGACTACAAAAACATTCAGTACTTC CASSFDYKNIQYF
TRBJ1-6 TRBV27 . TRBD1 TGTGCCAGCAGTCTATGGGACAGCTATTCACCCCTCCACTTT CASSLWDSYSPLHF
TRBJ1-5 TRBV27 . . TGTGCCAGCACGGGCCGTTATAGCAATCAGCCCCAGCATTTT CASTGRYSNQPQHF
TRBJ1-1 TRBV6-6 . . TGTGCCAGCAGCCACTACACTGAAGCTTTCTTT CASSHYTEAFF
TRBJ1-1 TRBV12-5 . . TGTGCTAGTGGGAACTTAGGGATCGAAGCTTTCTTT CASGNLGIEAFF
TRBJ2-2 TRBV3-1/TRBV3-2 . TRBD2 TGTGCCAGCAGCCAACATTCGACTAGCGGGACTTCGAACACCGGGGAGCTGTTTTTT CASSQHSTSGTSNTGELFF
TRBJ1-1 TRBV6-5 . . TGTGCCAGCAGCCTAAAGGGTCTGAACACTGAAGCTTTCTTT CASSLKGLNTEAFF
TRBJ2-3 TRBV5-5 . . TGTGCCAGCAGCTTCGCTAGGGCTCGCACAGATACGCAGTATTTT CASSFARARTDTQYF
TRBJ2-3 TRBV7-3 once TRBD2 TGTGCCAGCAGCCCCAGCGGGAGCCCAGATACGCAGTATTTT CASSPSGSPDTQYF
TRBJ1-1 TRBV6-2/TRBV6-3 . . TGTGCCAGCAGTTTGAGGAGGGTGAACACTGAAGCTTTCTTT CASSLRRVNTEAFF
TRBJ2-7 TRBV30 . TRBD1 TGTGCCTGGACTCTTAGGAGGACAGGGAGCTCCTACGAGCAGTACTTC CAWTLRRTGSSYEQYF
TRBJ2-1 TRBV3-1/TRBV3-2 once . TGTGCCAGCAGCCCCCTCCCGCGGCGCAGATTGAGCTCCTACAATGAGCAGTTCTTC CASSPLPRRRLSSYNEQFF